The rows below give T cell receptor beta chains drawn from one sample of a study of T cells and Merkel cell carcinoma outcomes. Sequencing used immunoSEQ multiplex PCR; TCRdb keeps in-frame clones, though not all of them. The repertoire holds 6,500 to 7,500 clones, with roughly 87% as singletons. The sample taken for sequencing was tumor tissue from Merkel cell carcinoma. These receptors were taken from a human donor with Merkel cell carcinoma. CDR3s include the opening cysteine and the closing phenylalanine or tryptophan. The size of a clone is reported for some rows only, either as once, few or many, or as a class for expanded clones.

clone_size	v_call	j_call	cdr3_aa
NA	TRBV9	TRBJ1-5	CASSVGYNQPQHF
NA	TRBV30	TRBJ1-2	CAWNHDRPEGDGYTF
few	TRBV29-1	TRBJ1-2	CSVVLRGRSDGYTF
NA	TRBV9	TRBJ1-6	CASSVDWSSPLHF
NA	TRBV7-9	TRBJ1-5	CASSLDRNQPQHF
NA	TRBV5-6	TRBJ1-2	CASSLDIVNYGYTF
NA	TRBV4-2	TRBJ1-3	CASSPPQGRQSSGNTIYF
NA	TRBV19	TRBJ2-3	CASSPTNTDTQYF
once	TRBV7-6	TRBJ2-3	CASSLSSSGGADTQYF
NA	TRBV11-2	TRBJ2-5	CASSPTTLKETQYF
NA	TRBV15	TRBJ1-1	CATSREAAMNTEAFF
NA	TRBV29-1	TRBJ1-1	CSARTQGSSEAFF
NA	TRBV6-1	TRBJ2-2	CASSFGLAHAGELFF
NA	TRBV6-6	TRBJ2-1	CASSYSGAVSEQFF
NA	TRBV5-1	TRBJ2-3	CASSGGTDTQYF
NA	TRBV30	TRBJ1-1	CVWRRRRQGNRVLNTEAFF
once	TRBV7-2	TRBJ2-6	CASSLETAGANVLTF
once	TRBV5-5	TRBJ1-5	CASRVGTASNQPQHF
NA	TRBV6-1	TRBJ1-5	CASRVTGMSNQPQHF
NA	TRBV4-3	TRBJ1-1	CASSLQTGTNTEAFF
NA	TRBV2	TRBJ1-4	CASSEGIGGGTLVELFF
NA	TRBV20-1	TRBJ1-1	CSAPYNTEAFF
NA	TRBV29-1	TRBJ2-2	CSARVRGTGELFF
NA	TRBV25-1	TRBJ2-2	CASRTGRIGELFF